A selection of T cell receptor beta chains follows, all from one sample in a study of blood T cell repertoires in COVID-19. Clones were sequenced by immunoSEQ multiplex PCR, and TCRdb holds only the in-frame ones, with some missing. The sample has over 300,000 clones, approximately 85% seen once. The sequenced sample was peripheral blood. The receptors derive from a woman aged 45 to 65 with acute or convalescent COVID-19. Both conserved end residues are part of each CDR3. Fields, in order: J gene, V gene, D gene, clone size, CDR3 DNA, CDR3 protein. D genes are given only for firm matches. Some rows mark clone size as missing; the rest say once, few, many or name a class of expanded clone.

>TRBJ2-1|TRBV28|TRBD2|NA
TGTGCCAGCAGCCTCGGGACTAGCGAGCAGTTCTTC
CASSLGTSEQFF
>TRBJ2-3|TRBV27|NA|NA
TGTGCCAGCAGTAAATGGTCGGCGGCGGGTGTGGCAGATACGCAGTATTTT
CASSKWSAAGVADTQYF
>TRBJ2-1|TRBV27|TRBD1|NA
TGTGCCACCGCAGGGGGCGGTAGGTACTACAATGAGCAGTTCTTC
CATAGGGRYYNEQFF
>TRBJ2-2|TRBV11-2|NA|NA
TGTGCCAGCAGCTCAGAAGCTAGCACCGGGGAGCTGTTTTTT
CASSSEASTGELFF
>TRBJ1-1|TRBV4-1|TRBD1|NA
TGCGCCAGCAGCCCAGGACAGGGAGCTCGGACTTTCTTT
CASSPGQGARTFF
>TRBJ1-2|TRBV5-1|NA|NA
TGCGCCAGCAGCTTGGGAGGGACATATACTAACTATGGCTACACCTTC
CASSLGGTYTNYGYTF
>TRBJ2-7|TRBV6-2/TRBV6-3|TRBD2|NA
TGTGCCAGCAGTTCCACCACTACTAGCGGGATCTACGAGCAGTACTTC
CASSSTTTSGIYEQYF
>TRBJ2-1|TRBV7-9|NA|NA
TGTGCCAGCAGCTTAGAGTTTCTGGACAAGACTTACAATGAGCAGTTCTTC
CASSLEFLDKTYNEQFF
>TRBJ2-3|TRBV9|NA|NA
TGTGCCAGCAGCGTAGCGTCTAGAGGAGATACGCAGTATTTT
CASSVASRGDTQYF
>TRBJ1-5|TRBV7-2|NA|NA
TGTGCCAGCACTCGAACGGCAGGCGGGGGGCCCCAGCATTTT
CASTRTAGGGPQHF
>TRBJ2-1|TRBV28|NA|NA
TGTGCCAGCAGTTTATTACAGGTTTCCAATGAGCAGTTCTTC
CASSLLQVSNEQFF
>TRBJ1-1|TRBV3-1/TRBV3-2|NA|NA
TGTGCCAGCAGCCAAGTTAACTGGGCGACTGAAGCTTTCTTT
CASSQVNWATEAFF
>TRBJ1-4|TRBV28|TRBD1|NA
TGTGCCAGCGCACCGGGACAGAAGAATGAAAAACTGTTTTTT
CASAPGQKNEKLFF
>TRBJ2-7|TRBV7-2|TRBD2|NA
TGTGCCAGCAGCTTATATTTGGGACTAGTCTCCTACGAGCAGTACTTC
CASSLYLGLVSYEQYF
>TRBJ2-2|TRBV9|TRBD1|NA
TGTGCCAGCAGCCCTCCCCAAAGGGGGCGCAGCACCGGGGAGCTGTTTTTT
CASSPPQRGRSTGELFF
>TRBJ2-2|TRBV11-2|NA|NA
TGTGCCAGCACCTGGATAGGGGGTGTCCCCCTCAACACCGGGGAGCTGTTTTTT
CASTWIGGVPLNTGELFF
>TRBJ1-3|TRBV5-1|NA|few
TGCGCCAGCATCCAAGGACATCGCTCTGGAAACACCATATATTTT
CASIQGHRSGNTIYF
>TRBJ2-3|TRBV7-3|NA|NA
TGTGCCAGCAGCCCAAGCTTGGTAGGCACAGATACGCAGTATTTT
CASSPSLVGTDTQYF
>TRBJ2-4|TRBV28|TRBD1|NA
TGTGCCACCGACAGGGGGCCGGGAAACATTCAGTACTTC
CATDRGPGNIQYF
>TRBJ1-6|TRBV6-4|NA|NA
TGTGCCAGCAGTGACTTCGGGGGTAGTTCACCCCTCCACTTT
CASSDFGGSSPLHF
>TRBJ2-5|TRBV28|NA|NA
TGTGCCAGCAGTTTCGTTGTTAGAGAGACCCAGTACTTC
CASSFVVRETQYF
>TRBJ1-1|TRBV7-9|NA|NA
TGTGCCAGCAGCTTAGTTTCGGGGGTGTCTGAAGCTTTCTTT
CASSLVSGVSEAFF
>TRBJ1-1|TRBV6-5|NA|NA
TGTGCCAGCAGTCCCGGGGGGGGAGAAGCTTTCTTT
CASSPGGGEAFF
>TRBJ1-1|TRBV19|TRBD1|NA
TGTGCCAGTAGTAACGGACAGGGGGTTAGTGAAGCTTTCTTT
CASSNGQGVSEAFF
>TRBJ1-2|TRBV2|NA|few
TGTGCCAGCAGGGAGGACGAGGACTCTGGCTACACCTTC
CASREDEDSGYTF
>TRBJ2-2|TRBV7-9|TRBD2|NA
TGTGCCAGCAGCCCCGGAGCGGGAGAGGGGAACACCGGGGAGCTGTTTTTT
CASSPGAGEGNTGELFF
>TRBJ1-4|TRBV7-2|NA|few
TGTGCCAGCAGCTTAGCTCGGCCCGGGAGTGAAAAACTGTTTTTT
CASSLARPGSEKLFF
>TRBJ2-7|TRBV27|NA|NA
TGTGCCAGCAGCAGCCTTTGGGCCGAGCAGTACTTC
CASSSLWAEQYF